This passage covers 21 T cell receptor beta chains from one sample sequenced in a study of T cells in localized non-small cell lung cancer. The method was immunoSEQ multiplex PCR; TCRdb's version includes in-frame clones alone and lacks a portion of them. The table shows about 33,000 clones, with about 90% occurring only once. The sample consisted of peripheral blood, taken before any cancer treatment. The source of these receptors is a female donor at least 60 years old with stage I lung adenocarcinoma.

This sequence joins TRBV6-1 and TRBJ1-2, with 8 bases fitting TRBD1. Germline V lookup: CDR1 MNHNS, CDR2 SASEGT. The V gene end was trimmed by 10 bases and the J gene end by 4 bases; junction bases not matched to a gene: 8. The CDR3 covers 13 residues. The CDR3 DNA is TGTGCCACCACAACCGGGACAGGCTATGGCTACACCTTC. Protein sequence: CATTTGTGYGYTF.

This chain connects TRBV5-4 to TRBJ1-1, with D maybe TRBD1 (6 bases). Germline V lookup: CDR1 SGHNT, CDR2 YYREEE (reference sequence). The CDR3 loop spans 15 amino acids. V lost 3 bases to trimming and J lost 0 bases, with 12 bases between them. The DNA for the CDR3 is TGTGCCAGCAGCTCCAAAGGACAGATGAACACTGAAGCTTTCTTT. This encodes CASSSKGQMNTEAFF.

This chain connects TRBV10-1 to TRBJ1-2; TRBD1 aligns across 10 bases. Germline CDR1 reads WNHNN; CDR2 reads SYGVQD (reference sequence). The length of the CDR3 is 14 residues. V trimming: 6 bases; J trimming: 5 bases; junction bases outside the gene matches: 6. CDR3 sequence (DNA): TGCGCCAGCAGGGGGGACAGGGGCTATTATGGCTACACCTTC. Translation gives CASRGDRGYYGYTF.

This chain connects TRBV30 to TRBJ1-2; 7 nucleotides agree with TRBD1. This CDR3 region has 14 residues. CDR1 is GTSNPN, CDR2 SVGIG, per germline (reference sequence). Trimming cost V 6 bases and J 3 bases; bases outside gene matches: 10. CDR3 protein: CACPRDSSYYGYTF. For the CDR3, the DNA is TGTGCCTGCCCACGGGACAGTTCCTACTATGGCTACACCTTC.

The rearrangement joins TRBV7-6 to TRBJ2-5; 9 nucleotides line up with TRBD2. Trimming cost V 1 base and J 5 bases; bases outside gene matches: 11. The CDR3 is made up of 17 amino acids. CDR1 and CDR2 (germline): SGHVS, FNYEAQ. CDR3 loop: CASSLVRGGPEPETQYF. In nucleotides, the CDR3 is TGTGCCAGCAGCTTAGTGCGGGGGGGGCCCGAGCCGGAGACCCAGTACTTC.

The chain is built from TRBV19 and TRBJ1-5, with 9 bases matching TRBD1. Germline values: CDR1 LNHDA, CDR2 SQIVND (reference sequence). V dropped 4 bases and J dropped 1; count of bases not matched to a gene: 5. The CDR3 sequence is 16 residues long. CDR3 nucleotides: TGTGCCAGTAGTAGCGACAGGGGGGTAAGCAATCAGCCCCAGCATTTT. Residues: CASSSDRGVSNQPQHF. Variable domain in full (rest from reference TRBV19 and TRBJ1-5): DGGITQSPKYLFRKEGQNVTLSCEQNLNHDAMYWYRQDPGQGLRLIYYSQIVNDFQKGDIAEGYSVSREKKESFPLTVTSAQKNPTAFYLCASSSDRGVSNQPQHFGDGTRLSIL.

The chain joins TRBV2 to TRBJ2-1; 11 bases agree with TRBD2. V was clipped by 9 bases and J by 7 bases; unmatched bases: 11. The germline CDR1 and CDR2 sequences are SNHLY and FYNNEI. The CDR3 consists of 15 residues. This chain's CDR3 is CASERLAGGGNEQFF. As DNA, the CDR3 is TGTGCCAGTGAAAGGCTAGCGGGGGGAGGTAATGAGCAGTTCTTC.

The V and J genes are TRBV5-1 and TRBJ1-1; TRBD1 aligns across 7 bases. V lost 1 base to trimming and J lost 6 bases; unmatched junction nucleotides: 6. Germline CDR1 reads SGHRS; CDR2 reads YFSETQ. CDR3 length: 14 residues. This CDR3 reads CASSLMGQPSEAFF. The CDR3, as DNA: TGCGCCAGCAGCTTGATGGGACAGCCCTCTGAAGCTTTCTTT.

The chain carries TRBV7-2 and TRBJ2-3, with D tentatively TRBD1 (5 bases). CDR3 length: 15 amino acids. The V end was cut by 1 base, the J end by 1 base, with 9 bases between. Germline V gene lookup returns CDR1 SGHTA and CDR2 FQGNSA. The CDR3: CASSLVRARTDTQYF. The CDR3 nucleotides are TGTGCCAGCAGCTTAGTCAGGGCCCGCACAGATACGCAGTATTTT.

The chain uses TRBV5-1 and TRBJ2-1, with 11 bases lining up with TRBD2. J lost 7 bases, V lost 5 bases, and 2 bases had no gene match. The CDR3 consists of 13 residues. Germline values: CDR1 SGHRS, CDR2 YFSETQ. Written as DNA, the CDR3 is TGCGCCAGCAGACTAGCGGGGGTGAATGAGCAGTTCTTC. The encoded protein is CASRLAGVNEQFF.

This clone was recorded a few times. The genes are TRBV5-6 and TRBJ2-2, with no clear D. This CDR3 is built from 12 residues. Trimming pared 7 bases from V and 7 bases from J, leaving 11 bases between. Germline V lookup: CDR1 SGHDT, CDR2 YYEEEE. This CDR3 reads CASQPRSGELFF. The CDR3 coding sequence is TGTGCCAGCCAACCCCGGAGCGGGGAGCTGTTTTTT.

The CDR3 here is CASSPRTSGAGYEQYF. DNA of the CDR3: TGTGCCAGCAGCCCCCGGACTAGCGGGGCCGGCTACGAGCAGTACTTC. The chain couples TRBV7-2 to TRBJ2-7, with 12 bases aligning to TRBD2. Trimming removed 5 bases from V and 3 bases from J; junction bases left unmatched: 8. The germline V gene has CDR1 SGHTA and CDR2 FQGNSA. The CDR3 consists of 16 residues.

The genes are TRBV18 and TRBJ1-2; D remains unclear. Between the trimmed V and J ends, which lost 5 bases and 8 bases, there was a span of 12 bases. Germline CDR1 KGHSH, CDR2 LQKENI. This CDR3 contains 12 residues. The CDR3 nucleotides are TGTGCCAGCTCATCATCTGAAGGCGGCTACACCTTC. It yields the protein CASSSSEGGYTF.

The V call is TRBV19, the J call TRBJ2-6; 7 bases fit TRBD1. With V trimmed by 1 base and J by 2 bases, 5 bases remained unmatched. The CDR3 has 17 residues. CDR1 and CDR2 (germline): LNHDA, SQIVND (reference sequence). CDR3 in DNA: TGTGCCAGTAGTATAGTAGGGGGCAGCGCTGGGGCCAACGTCCTGACTTTC. Its translation: CASSIVGGSAGANVLTF.

The rearrangement joins TRBV29-1 to TRBJ1-2, with TRBD1 as a possible D gene (5 bases). Germline V lookup: CDR1 SQVTM, CDR2 ANQGSEA. The length of the CDR3 is 14 residues. V was trimmed by 6 bases and J by 8 bases, leaving 22 bases between them. The CDR3 DNA reads TGCAGCGTGCAACAGACGGGGGGTCCTATGGGCTACACCTTC. Its translation: CSVQQTGGPMGYTF.

This clone came up once. This sequence joins TRBV6-1 and TRBJ1-6; D uncertain. This CDR3 region has 15 residues. Germline V gene data show CDR1 as MNHNS and CDR2 as SASEGT. V shed 1 base and J shed 6 bases, with 10 bases lying between them. This CDR3 is CASSEGSFLNSPLHF. CDR3 sequence (DNA): TGTGCCAGCAGTGAAGGGTCATTCCTTAATTCACCCCTCCACTTT.

The rearrangement uses TRBV15 and TRBJ1-3; 7 nucleotides match TRBD1. J gave up 3 bases and V 0 bases, and 2 bases lay outside the gene matches. CDR3 length equals 15 residues. Per germline, CDR1 LNHNV and CDR2 YYDKDF (reference sequence). For the CDR3, the DNA is TGTGCCACCAGCAGAGACGGGACAGATGGAAACACCATATATTTT. The encoded protein is CATSRDGTDGNTIYF.

J is TRBJ2-2 and V is TRBV9; possibly TRBD1 for D (5 bases). The CDR3 totals 15 residues. Germline V gene sequence: CDR1 SGDLS, CDR2 YYNGEE. The V end lost 0 bases, the J end lost 1 base, and 7 bases lay between the germline ends. CDR3 sequence: CASSVGGRNTGELFF. The CDR3 DNA sequence: TGTGCCAGCAGCGTAGGGGGCCGGAACACCGGGGAGCTGTTTTTT.

This chain uses TRBV21-1 with TRBJ1-2. TRBV21-1 is deemed a pseudogene. The CDR3 is 12 residues long. Here the CDR3 DNA reads TGTGCCAGCAGCAAGAAAAACTATGGCTACACCTTC. Residues: CASSKKNYGYTF.

V gene TRBV7-7 combines with J gene TRBJ2-2, with D unclear. This CDR3 comprises 13 residues. Trimming shortened V by 1 base and J by 7 bases, and 7 bases separated the two germline ends. Germline-derived CDR1 and CDR2 are SSHAT and FNYEAQ (reference sequence). The CDR3 loop is CASSLDRNGELFF. For the CDR3, the DNA is TGTGCCAGCAGCTTAGATCGTAACGGGGAGCTGTTTTTT.

This clone was found once. The chain combines TRBV4-1 with TRBJ2-2; 15 positions match TRBD2. V trimming: 0 bases; J trimming: 7 bases; junction bases outside the gene matches: 9. CDR1 is MGHRA, CDR2 YSYEKL, per germline. This CDR3 spans 19 amino acids. CDR3 sequence reads: CASSQDLGLAGGRSGELFF. The DNA of the CDR3 is TGCGCCAGCAGCCAAGATCTCGGACTAGCGGGGGGGCGGAGCGGGGAGCTGTTTTTT.